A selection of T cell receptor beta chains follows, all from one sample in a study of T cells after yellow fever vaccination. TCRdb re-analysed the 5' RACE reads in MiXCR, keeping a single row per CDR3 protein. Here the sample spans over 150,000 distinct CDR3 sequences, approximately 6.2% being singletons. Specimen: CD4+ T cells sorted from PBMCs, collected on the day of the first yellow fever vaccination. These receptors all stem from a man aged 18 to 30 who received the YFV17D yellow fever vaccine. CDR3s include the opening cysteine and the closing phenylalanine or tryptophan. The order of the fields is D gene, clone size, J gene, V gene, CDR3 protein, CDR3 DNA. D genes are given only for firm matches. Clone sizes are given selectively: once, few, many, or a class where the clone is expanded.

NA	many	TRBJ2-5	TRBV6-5	CASSYDRFRQETQYF	TGTGCCAGCAGTTACGATCGCTTTCGCCAAGAGACCCAGTACTTC
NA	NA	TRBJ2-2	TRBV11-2	CASTISRGGELFF	TGTGCCAGCACCATCAGTAGGGGCGGGGAGCTGTTTTTT
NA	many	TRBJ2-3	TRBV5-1	CASSLSSADTQYF	TGCGCCAGCAGCTTGTCATCCGCAGATACGCAGTATTTT
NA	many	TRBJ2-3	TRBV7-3	CASSLTRNTDTQYF	TGTGCCAGCAGCTTGACAAGGAACACAGATACGCAGTATTTT
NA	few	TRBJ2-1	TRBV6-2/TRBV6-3	CASSYPGGPYNEQFF	TGTGCCAGCAGTTACCCCGGTGGGCCCTACAATGAGCAGTTCTTC
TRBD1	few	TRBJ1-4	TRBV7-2	CASSLGQTYEKLFF	TGTGCCAGCAGCCTGGGACAGACCTATGAAAAACTGTTTTTT
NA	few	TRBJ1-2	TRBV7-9	CASSFGYDGYTF	TGTGCCAGCAGCTTCGGCTACGATGGCTACACCTTC
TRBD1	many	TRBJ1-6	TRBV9	CASSPQGYNSPLHF	TGTGCCAGCAGCCCACAGGGGTATAATTCACCCCTCCACTTT
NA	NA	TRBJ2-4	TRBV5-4	CASTDGKTGKNIQYF	TGTGCCAGCACCGACGGGAAAACGGGCAAAAACATTCAGTACTTC
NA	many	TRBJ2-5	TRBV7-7	CASSLRGGQQETQYF	TGTGCTAGCAGCTTAAGGGGAGGACAGCAAGAGACCCAGTACTTC
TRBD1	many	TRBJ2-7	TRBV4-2	CASSQDRLSYEQYF	TGTGCCAGCAGCCAGGACAGGCTGTCCTACGAGCAGTACTTC
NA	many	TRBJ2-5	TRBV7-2	CASSFVASETQYF	TGTGCCAGCAGCTTTGTCGCCAGTGAGACCCAGTACTTC
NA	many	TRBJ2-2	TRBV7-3	CASSPGTSTGELFF	TGTGCCAGCAGCCCTGGGACTTCCACCGGGGAGCTGTTTTTT
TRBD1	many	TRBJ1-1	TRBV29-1	CSAGQGVATEAFF	TGCAGCGCAGGACAGGGGGTAGCCACTGAAGCTTTCTTT
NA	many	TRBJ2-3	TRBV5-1	CASSSQGYTDTQYF	TGCGCCAGCAGCTCACAGGGCTACACAGATACGCAGTATTTT